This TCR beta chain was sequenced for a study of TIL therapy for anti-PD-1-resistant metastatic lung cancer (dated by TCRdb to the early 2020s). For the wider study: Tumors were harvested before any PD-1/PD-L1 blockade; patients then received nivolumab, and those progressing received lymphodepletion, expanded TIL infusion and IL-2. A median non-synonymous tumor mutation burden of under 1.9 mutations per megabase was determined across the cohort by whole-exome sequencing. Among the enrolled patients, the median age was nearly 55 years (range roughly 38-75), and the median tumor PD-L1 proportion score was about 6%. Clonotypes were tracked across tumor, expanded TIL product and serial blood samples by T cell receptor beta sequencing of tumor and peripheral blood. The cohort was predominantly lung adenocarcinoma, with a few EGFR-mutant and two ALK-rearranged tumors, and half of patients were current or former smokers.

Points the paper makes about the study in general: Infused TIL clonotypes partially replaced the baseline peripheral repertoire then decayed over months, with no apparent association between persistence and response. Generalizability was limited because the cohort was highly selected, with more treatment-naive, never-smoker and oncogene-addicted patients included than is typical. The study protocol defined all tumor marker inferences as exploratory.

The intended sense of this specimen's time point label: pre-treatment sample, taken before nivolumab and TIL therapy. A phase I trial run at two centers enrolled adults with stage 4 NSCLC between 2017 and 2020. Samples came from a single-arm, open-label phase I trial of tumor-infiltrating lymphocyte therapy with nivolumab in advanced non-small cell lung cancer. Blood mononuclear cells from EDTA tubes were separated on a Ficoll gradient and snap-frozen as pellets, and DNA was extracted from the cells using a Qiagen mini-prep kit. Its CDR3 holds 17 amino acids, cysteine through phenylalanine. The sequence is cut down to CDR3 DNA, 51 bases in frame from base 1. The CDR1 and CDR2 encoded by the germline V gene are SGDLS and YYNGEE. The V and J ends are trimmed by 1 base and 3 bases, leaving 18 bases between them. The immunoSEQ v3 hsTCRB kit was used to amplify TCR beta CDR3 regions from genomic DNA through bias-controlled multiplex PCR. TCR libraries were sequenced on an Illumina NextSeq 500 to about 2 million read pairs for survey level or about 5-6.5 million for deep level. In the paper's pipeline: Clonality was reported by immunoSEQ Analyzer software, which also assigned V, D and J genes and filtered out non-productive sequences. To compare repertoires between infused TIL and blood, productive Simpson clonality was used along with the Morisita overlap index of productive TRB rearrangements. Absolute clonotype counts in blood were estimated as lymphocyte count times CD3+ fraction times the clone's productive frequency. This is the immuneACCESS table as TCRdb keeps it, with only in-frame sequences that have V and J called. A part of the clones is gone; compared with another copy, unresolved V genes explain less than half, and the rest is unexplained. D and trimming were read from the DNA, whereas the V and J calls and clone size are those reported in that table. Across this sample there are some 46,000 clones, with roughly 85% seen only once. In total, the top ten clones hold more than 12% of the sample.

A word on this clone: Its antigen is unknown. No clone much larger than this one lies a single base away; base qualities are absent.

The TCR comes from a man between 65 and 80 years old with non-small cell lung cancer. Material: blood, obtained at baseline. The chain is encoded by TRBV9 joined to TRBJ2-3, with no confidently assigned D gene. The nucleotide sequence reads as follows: TGTGCCAGCAGCGTACGTACCATGTTTGAACAGACAGATACGCAGTATTTT. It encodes CASSVRTMFEQTDTQYF.